This note documents a single T cell receptor (beta chain) sequence. This record belongs to a study of shared T cell receptors in the human thymus. V was shortened by 3 bases and J by 3 bases, with 14 bases between the two germline ends. This CDR3 is 16 amino acids long. Germline lookup yields CDR1 LNHNV and CDR2 YYDKDF (reference sequence). Assay: immunoSEQ multiplex PCR; the TCRdb copy retains only in-frame clones and omits some. This sample has roughly 410,000 clones, with around 93% found just once. Sequencing was carried out using thymocytes. The TCR sequence derives from a human donor. The V and J genes are TRBV15 and TRBJ1-4; the D is unclear. CDR3 amino acids: CATSRKIGGANEKLFF. CDR3 sequence (DNA): TGTGCCACCAGCAGGAAGATAGGCGGTGCTAATGAAAAACTGTTTTTT. Full variable domain (missing parts from reference TRBV15 and TRBJ1-4): DAMVIQNPRYQVTQFGKPVTLSCSQTLNHNVMYWYQQKSSQAPKLLFHYYDKDFNNEADTPDNFQSRRPNTSFCFLDIRSPGLGDTAMYLCATSRKIGGANEKLFFGSGTQLSVL.